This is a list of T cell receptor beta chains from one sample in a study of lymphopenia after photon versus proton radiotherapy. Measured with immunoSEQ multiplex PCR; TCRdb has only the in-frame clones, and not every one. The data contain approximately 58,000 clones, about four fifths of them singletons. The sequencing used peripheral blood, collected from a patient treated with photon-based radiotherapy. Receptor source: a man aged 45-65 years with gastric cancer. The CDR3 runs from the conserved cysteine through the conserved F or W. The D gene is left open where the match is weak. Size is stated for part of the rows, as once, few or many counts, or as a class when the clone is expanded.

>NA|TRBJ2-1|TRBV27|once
TGTGCCAGCAGTTTATCCGGGAGCTCCTACAATGAGCAGTTCTTC
CASSLSGSSYNEQFF
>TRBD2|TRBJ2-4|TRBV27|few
TGTGCCAGCAGTTCGGGGCGGGAGGGGGCCAAAAACATTCAGTACTTC
CASSSGREGAKNIQYF
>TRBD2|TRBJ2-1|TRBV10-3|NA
TGTGCCAACGGGGAGCGGGGAACCTACAATGAGCAGTTCTTC
CANGERGTYNEQFF
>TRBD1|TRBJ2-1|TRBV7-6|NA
TGTGCCAGCAGCTCACAGGGGGCGCAGGATGAGCAGTTCTTC
CASSSQGAQDEQFF
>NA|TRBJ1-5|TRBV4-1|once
TGCGCCAGCAGCCAAGTCCTTGCAGCTACCCTTCAGCCCCAGCATTTT
CASSQVLAATLQPQHF
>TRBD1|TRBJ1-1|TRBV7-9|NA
TGTGCCAGCAGAGTCCGGGACAGGGATGGAAACACTGAAGCTTTCTTT
CASRVRDRDGNTEAFF
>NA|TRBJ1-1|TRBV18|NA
TGTGCCAGCTCACCAAGTTGGGACCCGAACACTGAAGCTTTCTTT
CASSPSWDPNTEAFF
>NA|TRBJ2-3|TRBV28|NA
TGTGCCAGCAGTTCGCCCGCCGGTAACACAGATACGCAGTATTTT
CASSSPAGNTDTQYF
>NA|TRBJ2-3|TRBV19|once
TGTGCCAGTAGTATAGGAGGGACAGATACGCAGTATTTT
CASSIGGTDTQYF
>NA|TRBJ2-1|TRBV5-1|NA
TGCGCCAGCAGCCCGGGGAGCTCCTACAATGAGCAGTTCTTC
CASSPGSSYNEQFF
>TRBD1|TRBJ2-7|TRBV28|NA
TGTGCCAGCAGGGGACAGGTTTACGAGCAGTACTTC
CASRGQVYEQYF
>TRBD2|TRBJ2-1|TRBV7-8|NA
TGTGCCAGCAGCTTACTAGCGGGAGGATTCAATGAGCAGTTCTTC
CASSLLAGGFNEQFF
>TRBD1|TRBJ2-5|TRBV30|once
TGTGCCTGGAGTGTAAGAGGGGGCAATCCCCAGTACTTC
CAWSVRGGNPQYF
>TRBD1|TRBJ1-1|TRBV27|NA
TGTGCCAGCAGGCGCCGGGACAGAGATTCAGCTTTCTTT
CASRRRDRDSAFF
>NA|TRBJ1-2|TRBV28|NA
TGTGCCAGCAGTTTAGGGGGGGCATTTAACTATGGCTACACCTTC
CASSLGGAFNYGYTF
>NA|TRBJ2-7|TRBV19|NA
TGTGCCAGTAGCACCCAGAGCTCCTACGAGCAGTACTTC
CASSTQSSYEQYF
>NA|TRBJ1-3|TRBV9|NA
TGTGCCAGCAGCCCTTGGGGGGCCTCTGGAAACACCATATATTTT
CASSPWGASGNTIYF
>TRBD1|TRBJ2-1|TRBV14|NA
TGTGCCAGCAGCCAAGATTTGCCCGGACAGGGTTGGCGCGATGAGCAGTTCTTC
CASSQDLPGQGWRDEQFF
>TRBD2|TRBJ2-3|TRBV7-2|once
TGTGCCAGCAGCGGAGAAGCGGGAGCCCGCACAGATACGCAGTATTTT
CASSGEAGARTDTQYF
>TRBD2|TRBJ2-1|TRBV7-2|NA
TGTGCCAGCAGCCTACTGGGACTAGCGGAGTACAATGAGCAGTTCTTC
CASSLLGLAEYNEQFF
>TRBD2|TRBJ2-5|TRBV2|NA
TGTGCCAGCAGCCCCGGGACTAGCGGGATTCAAGAGACCCAGTACTTC
CASSPGTSGIQETQYF
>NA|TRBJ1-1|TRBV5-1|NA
TGCGCCAGCAGCCAAGGGCTTGGGGGCACTGAAGCTTTCTTT
CASSQGLGGTEAFF
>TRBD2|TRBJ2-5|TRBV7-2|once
TGTGCCAGCAGCTTGACTAGCGGGCGAGAGACCCAGTACTTC
CASSLTSGRETQYF
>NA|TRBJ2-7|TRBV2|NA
TGTGCCAGCAGTGAAGCGCACCCTAGACACTTGAACTACGAGCAGTACTTC
CASSEAHPRHLNYEQYF
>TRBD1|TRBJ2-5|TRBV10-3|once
TGTGCCATCAGCGGGATGGGACAGGGGCAGAGAGAGACCCAGTACTTC
CAISGMGQGQRETQYF
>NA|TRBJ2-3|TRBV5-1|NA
TGCGCCAGCAGCTCCGGGACTAGCACAGATACGCAGTATTTT
CASSSGTSTDTQYF
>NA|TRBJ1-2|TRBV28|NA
TGTGCCAGCAGTTTACTTGACCCTCGGAGCGGCTACACCTTC
CASSLLDPRSGYTF
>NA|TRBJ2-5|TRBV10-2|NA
TGCGCCAGCAGTGGGCAGGGAGTAACGAAGACCCAGTACTTC
CASSGQGVTKTQYF
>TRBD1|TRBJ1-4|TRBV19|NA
TGTGCCAGTAGTATTGGGACAGGGAACGATAATGAAAAACTGTTTTTT
CASSIGTGNDNEKLFF
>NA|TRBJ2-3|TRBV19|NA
TGTGCCAGTAGTAGCCGGGACCTTGTGGATACGCAGTATTTT
CASSSRDLVDTQYF
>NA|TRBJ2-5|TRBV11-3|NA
TGTGCCAGCAGCCCTGGACAGTTGGAGACCCAGTACTTC
CASSPGQLETQYF